The source of this TCR beta chain is a study of identical twins' blood T cells. Study-level results: Shared CDR3 clonotype counts between two donors mainly tracked the product of their cloneset sizes, twins included. Twins shared more top CDR3 clonotypes than unrelated donors did. V gene usage reportedly matched far better within twin pairs than unrelated donors.

This clonotype occurred a few times. Its matching antigen is unknown. This CDR3 comprises 14 residues. Germline V lookup: CDR1 LGHDT, CDR2 YNNKEL (reference sequence). V was pared by 2 bases and J by 8 bases, with 3 bases of the junction left unmatched. Sample barcodes were added at both library ends during cDNA synthesis. MiXCR was run by TCRdb on the 5' RACE reads, yielding one entry per CDR3 protein. Here the sample spans fewer than 450,000 distinct CDR3 sequences, under 30% being singletons. Input material: PBMCs. The receptor was derived from a woman aged 18 to 55 in good health. The rearrangement uses TRBV3-1 and TRBJ2-7, with 13 bases aligning to TRBD2. The CDR3 nucleotides read TGTGCCAGCAGCCAACCGGGACTAGCGGGACAGCAGTACTTC. Its protein product is CASSQPGLAGQQYF.